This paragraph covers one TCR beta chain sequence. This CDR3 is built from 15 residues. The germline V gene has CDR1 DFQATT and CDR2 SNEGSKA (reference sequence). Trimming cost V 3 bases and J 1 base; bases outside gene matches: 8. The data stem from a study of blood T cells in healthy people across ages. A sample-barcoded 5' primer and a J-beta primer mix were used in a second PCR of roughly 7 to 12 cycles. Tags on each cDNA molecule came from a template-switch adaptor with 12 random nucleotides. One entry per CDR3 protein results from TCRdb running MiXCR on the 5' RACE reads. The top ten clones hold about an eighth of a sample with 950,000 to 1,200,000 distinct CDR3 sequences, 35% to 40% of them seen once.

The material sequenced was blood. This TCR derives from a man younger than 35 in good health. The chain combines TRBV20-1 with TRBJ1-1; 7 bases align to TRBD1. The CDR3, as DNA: TGCAGTGCTAGCGGGATGACAGGGAGGAACACTGAAGCTTTCTTT. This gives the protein CSASGMTGRNTEAFF.